This T cell receptor beta chain was recorded in a study of blood T cell repertoires in COVID-19 (dated by TCRdb to 2018 to 2020). Looking at the study overall: Collaborator samples came from the United States, Italy and Spain and covered acute and convalescent phases of COVID-19. A de-identified subject ID, COVID-19 status, age in years and sex were almost always included in the sample metadata. The prospective study material was composed of cDNA or gDNA derived from T cells, B-cell-depleted T cells, or PBMCs. Where HLA class I and class II types were available, the types were taken from metadata supplied by the sample provider, not from assay-based typing. A freely available public database, intended as a resource for researchers studying the immune response to SARS-CoV-2, is where the repertoires were released. Samples were obtained from the ongoing ImmuneRACE study (first 160 participants) and from about 1,300 subjects provided by 6 global collaborators. The dataset comprised deeply sampled blood TCRbeta repertoires from subjects exposed to, actively infected with, or recovered from COVID-19. Study-wide findings and limitations: The quantity of clinical and demographic metadata differed by source and by participant and was supplied without curation.

Taken from the germline V gene, the CDR1 and CDR2 loops are MNHNS and SASEGT. The CDR3 has 13 amino acids, counting the end cysteine and phenylalanine. Left in the record is the CDR3 DNA by itself, 39 bases read in frame from the first base. V loses 0 bases, J loses 7 bases, and the germline ends lie 7 bases apart. The collaborating institutions used their own protocols to collect whole blood in K2EDTA tubes. For TCRbeta analysis, collaborators shipped samples as frozen whole blood, isolated PBMCs, or DNA extracted from either of those sample types. As to this clone: What antigen it recognizes has not been identified. It has no much larger one-base neighbor in the sample; base qualities were not kept.

The immunoSEQ Assay, a bias-controlled multiplex PCR, was used to amplify TCRbeta CDR3 regions from genomic DNA. As for how the authors treated the data: Nucleated cell counts per sample were estimated from amplification of reference gene primers within the assay. To quantify the absolute abundance of each unique TCRbeta CDR3 rearrangement, sequence reads were collapsed and filtered. For each sample, productive Simpson clonality was calculated by taking the square root of Simpson's diversity index across productive rearrangements. TCRdb's version of the immuneACCESS table is confined to in-frame rearrangements and falls short of the full clone set. An unresolved V gene accounts for under half of the shortfall where checked; the remainder is of unknown origin. The V and J calls and clone size were taken over from that table, and D and trimming were inferred from the DNA. In this sample the table shows approximately 57,000 clones, about 85% of which occur a single time. The top ten hold approximately 4.5% of the sample.

The TCR sequence derives from a middle-aged man with active COVID-19. The rearrangement combines TRBV6-1 with TRBJ2-1; the D segment could be TRBD2, given 5 matching bases. What was sequenced was peripheral blood. The CDR3 protein is CASSEARVNEQFF. DNA sequence: TGTGCCAGCAGTGAAGCGCGGGTTAATGAGCAGTTCTTC.